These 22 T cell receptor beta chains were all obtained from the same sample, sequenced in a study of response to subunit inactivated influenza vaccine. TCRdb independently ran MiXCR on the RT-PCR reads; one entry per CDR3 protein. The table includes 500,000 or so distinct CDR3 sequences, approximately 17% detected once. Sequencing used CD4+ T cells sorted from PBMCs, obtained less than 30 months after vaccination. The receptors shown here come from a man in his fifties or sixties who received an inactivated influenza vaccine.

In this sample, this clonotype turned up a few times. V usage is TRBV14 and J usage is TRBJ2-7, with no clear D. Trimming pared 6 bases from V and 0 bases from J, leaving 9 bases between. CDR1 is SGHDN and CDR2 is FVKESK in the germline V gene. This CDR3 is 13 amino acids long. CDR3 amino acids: CASRAASSYEQYF. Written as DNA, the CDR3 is TGTGCCAGCAGGGCGGCAAGCTCCTACGAGCAGTACTTC.

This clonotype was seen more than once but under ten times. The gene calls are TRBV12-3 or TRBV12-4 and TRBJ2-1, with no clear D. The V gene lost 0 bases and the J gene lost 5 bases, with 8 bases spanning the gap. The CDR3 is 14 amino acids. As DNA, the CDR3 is TGTGCCAGCAGTTTAGCGCCCAATGACAATGAGCAGTTCTTC. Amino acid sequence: CASSLAPNDNEQFF.

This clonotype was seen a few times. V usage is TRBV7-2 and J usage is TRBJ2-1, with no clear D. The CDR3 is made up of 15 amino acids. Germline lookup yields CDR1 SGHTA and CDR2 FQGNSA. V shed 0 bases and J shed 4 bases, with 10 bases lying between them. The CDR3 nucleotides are TGTGCCAGCAGCTTAGCACTACCTTCGTACAATGAGCAGTTCTTC. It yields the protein CASSLALPSYNEQFF.

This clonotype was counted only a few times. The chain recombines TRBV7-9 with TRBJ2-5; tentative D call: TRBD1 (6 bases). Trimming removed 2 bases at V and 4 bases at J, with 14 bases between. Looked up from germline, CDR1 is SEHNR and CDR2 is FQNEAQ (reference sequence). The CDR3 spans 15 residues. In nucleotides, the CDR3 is TGTGCCAGCAGCTTAACCCTCAGGGGTTCAGAGACCCAGTACTTC. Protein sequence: CASSLTLRGSETQYF.

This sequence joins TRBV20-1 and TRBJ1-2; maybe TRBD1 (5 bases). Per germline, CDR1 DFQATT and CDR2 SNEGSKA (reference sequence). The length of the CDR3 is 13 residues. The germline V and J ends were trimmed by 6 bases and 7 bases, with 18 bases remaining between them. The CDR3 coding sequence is TGCAGTGCCCCCCGGGCAGGGCCCGTTGGCTACACCTTC. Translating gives CSAPRAGPVGYTF.

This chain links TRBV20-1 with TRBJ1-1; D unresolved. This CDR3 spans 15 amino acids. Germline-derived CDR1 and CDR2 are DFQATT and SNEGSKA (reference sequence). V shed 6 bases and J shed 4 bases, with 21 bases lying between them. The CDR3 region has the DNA TGCAGTGCCAAACTCGAGCCCCCCTTATTCACTGAAGCTTTCTTT. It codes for CSAKLEPPLFTEAFF.

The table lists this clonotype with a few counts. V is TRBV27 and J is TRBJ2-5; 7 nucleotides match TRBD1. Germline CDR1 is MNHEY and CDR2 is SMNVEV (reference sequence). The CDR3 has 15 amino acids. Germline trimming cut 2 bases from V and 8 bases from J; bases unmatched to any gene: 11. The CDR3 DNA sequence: TGTGCCAGCAGTTTACAAACCGGGACAGATCGTACCCAGTACTTC. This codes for CASSLQTGTDRTQYF.

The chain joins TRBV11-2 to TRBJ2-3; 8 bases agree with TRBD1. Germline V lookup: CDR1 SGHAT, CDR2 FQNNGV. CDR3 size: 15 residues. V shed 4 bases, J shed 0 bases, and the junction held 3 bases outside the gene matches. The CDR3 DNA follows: TGTGCCAGCAGCTCGGACAGGGCGAGCACAGATACGCAGTATTTT. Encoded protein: CASSSDRASTDTQYF. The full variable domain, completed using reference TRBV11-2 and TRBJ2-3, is EAGVAQSPRYKIIEKRQSVAFWCNPISGHATLYWYQQILGQGPKLLIQFQNNGVVDDSQLPKDRFSAERLKGVDSTLKIQPAKLEDSAVYLCASSSDRASTDTQYFGPGTRLTVL.

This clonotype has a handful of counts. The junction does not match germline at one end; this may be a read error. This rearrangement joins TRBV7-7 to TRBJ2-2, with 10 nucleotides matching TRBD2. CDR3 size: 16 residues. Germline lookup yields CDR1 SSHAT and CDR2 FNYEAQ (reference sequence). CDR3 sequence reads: CASSLGLAEGAGELFF. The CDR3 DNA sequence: TGTGCTAGCAGCTTAGGACTAGCGGAGGGGGCCGGGGAGCTGTTTTTT.

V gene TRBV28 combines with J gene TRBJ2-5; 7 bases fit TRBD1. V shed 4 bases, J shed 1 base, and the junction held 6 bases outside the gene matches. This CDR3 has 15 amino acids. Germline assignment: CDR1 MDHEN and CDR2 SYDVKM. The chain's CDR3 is CASSSPGQPQETQYF. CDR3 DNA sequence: TGTGCCAGCAGTTCTCCGGGACAGCCCCAAGAGACCCAGTACTTC.

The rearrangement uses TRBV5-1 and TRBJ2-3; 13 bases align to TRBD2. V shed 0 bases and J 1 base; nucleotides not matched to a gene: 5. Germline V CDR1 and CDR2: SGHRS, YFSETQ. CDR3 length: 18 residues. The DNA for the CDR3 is TGCGCCAGCAGCTTGGGACTAGCGGGGGGAAGGGGCACAGATACGCAGTATTTT. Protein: CASSLGLAGGRGTDTQYF.

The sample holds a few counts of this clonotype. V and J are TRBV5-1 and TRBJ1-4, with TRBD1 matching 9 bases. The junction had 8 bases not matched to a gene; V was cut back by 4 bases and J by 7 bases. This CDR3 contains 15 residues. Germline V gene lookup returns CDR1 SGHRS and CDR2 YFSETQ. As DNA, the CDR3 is TGCGCCAGCAGCCTCGCACAGGGGGCTGGTGAAAAACTGTTTTTT. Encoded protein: CASSLAQGAGEKLFF.

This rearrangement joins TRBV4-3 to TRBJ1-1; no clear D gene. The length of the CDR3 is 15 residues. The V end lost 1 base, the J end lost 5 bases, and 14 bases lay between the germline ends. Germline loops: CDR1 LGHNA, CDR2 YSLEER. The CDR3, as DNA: TGCGCCAGCAGCCAAGCCGTGGGGTTGGGAACTGAAGCTTTCTTT. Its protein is CASSQAVGLGTEAFF.

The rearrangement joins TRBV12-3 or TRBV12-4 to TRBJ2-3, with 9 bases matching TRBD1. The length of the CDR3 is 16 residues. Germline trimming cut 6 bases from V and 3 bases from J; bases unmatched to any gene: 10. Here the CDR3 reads CASRPNTGGWTDTQYF. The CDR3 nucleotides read TGTGCCAGCAGGCCGAACACAGGGGGCTGGACAGATACGCAGTATTTT.

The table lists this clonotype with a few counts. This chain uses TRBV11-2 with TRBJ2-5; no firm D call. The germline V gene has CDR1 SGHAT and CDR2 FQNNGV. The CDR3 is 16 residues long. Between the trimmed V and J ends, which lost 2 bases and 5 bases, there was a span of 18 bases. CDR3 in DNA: TGTGCCAGCAGCTTAAGTAAGGGCGGTCGGCGGGAGACCCAGTACTTC. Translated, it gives CASSLSKGGRRETQYF. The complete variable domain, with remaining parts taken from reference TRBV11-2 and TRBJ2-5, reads EAGVAQSPRYKIIEKRQSVAFWCNPISGHATLYWYQQILGQGPKLLIQFQNNGVVDDSQLPKDRFSAERLKGVDSTLKIQPAKLEDSAVYLCASSLSKGGRRETQYFGPGTRLLVL.

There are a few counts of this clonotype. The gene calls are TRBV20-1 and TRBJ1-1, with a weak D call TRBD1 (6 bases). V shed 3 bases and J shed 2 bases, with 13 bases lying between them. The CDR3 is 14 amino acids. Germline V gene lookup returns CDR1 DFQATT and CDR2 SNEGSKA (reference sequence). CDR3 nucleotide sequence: TGCAGTGCTAGTATCCCAGGGGTTAACACTGAAGCTTTCTTT. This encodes CSASIPGVNTEAFF.

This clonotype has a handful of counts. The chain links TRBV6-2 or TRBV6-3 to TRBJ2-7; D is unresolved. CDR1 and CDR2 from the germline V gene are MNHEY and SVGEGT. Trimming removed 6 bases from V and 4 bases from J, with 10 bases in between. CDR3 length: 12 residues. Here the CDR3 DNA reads TGTGCCAGCAGCCCTGAGTCGTACGAGCAGTACTTC. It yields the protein CASSPESYEQYF.

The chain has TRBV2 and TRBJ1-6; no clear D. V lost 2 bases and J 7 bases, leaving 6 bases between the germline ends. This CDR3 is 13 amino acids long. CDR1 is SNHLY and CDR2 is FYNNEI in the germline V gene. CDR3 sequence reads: CASSEQWNSPLHF. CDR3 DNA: TGTGCCAGCAGTGAACAGTGGAATTCACCCCTCCACTTT.

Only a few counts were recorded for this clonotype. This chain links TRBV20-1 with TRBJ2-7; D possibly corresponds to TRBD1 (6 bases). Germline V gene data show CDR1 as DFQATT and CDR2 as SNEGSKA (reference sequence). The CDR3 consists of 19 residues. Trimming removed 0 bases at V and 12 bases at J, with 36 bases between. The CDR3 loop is CSARETLSDGTRRYEQLYF. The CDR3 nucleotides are TGCAGTGCTAGAGAGACTTTATCGGACGGGACACGGCGCTACGAGCAGCTGTACTTC.

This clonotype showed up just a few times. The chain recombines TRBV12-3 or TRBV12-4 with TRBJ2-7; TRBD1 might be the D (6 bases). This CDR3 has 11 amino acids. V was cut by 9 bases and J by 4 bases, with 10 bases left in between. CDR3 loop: CASCQGYEQYF. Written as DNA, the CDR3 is TGTGCCAGTTGCCAGGGGTACGAGCAGTACTTC.

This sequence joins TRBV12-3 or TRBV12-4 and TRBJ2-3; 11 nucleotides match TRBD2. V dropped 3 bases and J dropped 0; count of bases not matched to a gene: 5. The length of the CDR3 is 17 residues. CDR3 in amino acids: CASSLSSGGQSTDTQYF. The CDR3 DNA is TGTGCCAGCAGTTTGTCTAGCGGGGGGCAAAGCACAGATACGCAGTATTTT.

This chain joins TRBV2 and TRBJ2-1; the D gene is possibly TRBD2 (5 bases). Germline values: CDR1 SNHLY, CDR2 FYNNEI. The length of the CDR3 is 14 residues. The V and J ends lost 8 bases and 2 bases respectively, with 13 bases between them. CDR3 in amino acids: CASRWGEAYNEQFF. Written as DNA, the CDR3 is TGTGCCAGCCGTTGGGGAGAGGCCTACAATGAGCAGTTCTTC.